Each of the 18 T cell receptor beta chains below was sequenced from the same sample in a study of shared clonotypes between healthy human individuals. Sequencing used immunoSEQ multiplex PCR; TCRdb keeps in-frame clones, though not all of them. This table holds about 680,000 clones, roughly 73% found once. The sequencing sample was made of memory CD4+ T cells sorted from blood. Subset defined: CD45RA-negative fraction. These receptor sequences come from a woman in her twenties or thirties in good health.

This chain links TRBV19 with TRBJ2-5, with 7 bases identical to TRBD2. The ends lost 5 bases at V and 5 bases at J; junction bases unmatched: 8. This CDR3 has 14 amino acids. Germline assignment: CDR1 LNHDA and CDR2 SQIVND (reference sequence). CDR3 sequence: CASSPLAEGETQYF. The CDR3 nucleotides are TGTGCCAGTAGTCCCCTAGCGGAGGGGGAGACCCAGTACTTC.

The rearrangement links TRBV10-2 to TRBJ1-4; unclear D gene. Trimming shortened V by 3 bases and J by 10 bases, and 15 bases separated the two germline ends. Germline V gene sequence: CDR1 WSHSY, CDR2 SAAADI. This CDR3 comprises 14 residues. The DNA of the CDR3 is TGCGCCAGCAGTGACCTTAAGGACCCTGGAAAACTGTTTTTT. As protein: CASSDLKDPGKLFF.

The V and J genes are TRBV5-4 and TRBJ2-5; 8 positions agree with TRBD2. This CDR3 has 14 amino acids. In germline, CDR1 is SGHNT, CDR2 YYREEE (reference sequence). V lost 7 bases, J lost 3 bases, and 8 bases stayed unmatched. The CDR3 region is CASLIAGLEETQYF. In nucleotides, the CDR3 is TGTGCCAGCCTGATAGCGGGATTGGAAGAGACCCAGTACTTC.

This chain uses TRBV5-4 with TRBJ1-3, with TRBD1 as a possible D gene (6 bases). CDR1 and CDR2 from the germline V gene are SGHNT and YYREEE (reference sequence). Trimming took off 6 bases at V and 1 base at J, with 14 bases between the two ends. The length of the CDR3 is 15 residues. The DNA for the CDR3 is TGTGCCAGCACTATACAGGGAGTTTCTGGAAACACCATATATTTT. Translated, it gives CASTIQGVSGNTIYF.

Of note for this clone: This same CDR3 is encoded by further DNA sequences in the sample. The chain is built from TRBV19 and TRBJ1-5; D unclear. The CDR3 sequence is 13 residues long. The V gene's germline CDR1 is LNHDA and CDR2 SQIVND (reference sequence). The V and J ends lost 2 bases and 5 bases respectively, with 7 bases between them. The CDR3 bases are TGTGCCAGTAGTATACAAAGGGATCAGCCCCAGCATTTT. This sequence encodes CASSIQRDQPQHF.

This clone has a handful of counts. V usage is TRBV6-1 and J usage is TRBJ1-1; D is perhaps TRBD1 (5 bases). The CDR3 is 14 amino acids. In germline, CDR1 is MNHNS, CDR2 SASEGT. V lost 9 bases and J lost 4, with 18 bases in between. CDR3 protein: CASFPPGAVTEAFF. The CDR3 nucleotides are TGTGCCAGTTTCCCCCCTGGGGCGGTCACTGAAGCTTTCTTT.

This chain connects TRBV19 to TRBJ1-5, with 7 positions matching TRBD1. With 5 bases clipped from V and 6 bases from J, the junction kept 4 bases outside the gene matches. Germline loops: CDR1 LNHDA, CDR2 SQIVND (reference sequence). There are 13 residues in the CDR3. The CDR3 bases are TGTGCCAGTAGTCAGGGGGGTAGTCAGCCCCAGCATTTT. Its translation is CASSQGGSQPQHF.

V and J are TRBV27 and TRBJ1-2; D not certain. Germline CDR1 reads MNHEY; CDR2 reads SMNVEV (reference sequence). V dropped 0 bases and J dropped 8 bases, with 13 bases sitting between them. CDR3 length equals 14 residues. The CDR3 DNA follows: TGTGCCAGCAGTTTATCGTGGGAAGGATACGGCTACACCTTC. Its protein is CASSLSWEGYGYTF.

This clone has more than one count but fewer than ten. The chain is built from TRBV19 and TRBJ1-2; 7 bases are shared with TRBD1. Germline CDR1 is LNHDA and CDR2 is SQIVND (reference sequence). The CDR3 is made up of 14 amino acids. Trimming removed 3 bases from V and 11 bases from J; junction bases left unmatched: 12. The CDR3 protein is CASSIGDRVEGYTF. The CDR3 DNA sequence: TGTGCCAGTAGTATTGGAGACAGGGTAGAAGGGTACACCTTC.

This chain joins TRBV6-5 and TRBJ2-4, with TRBD2 identical over 8 bases. Germline assignment: CDR1 MNHEY and CDR2 SVGAGI. The CDR3 is 15 amino acids. The V segment lost 6 bases and the J segment 2 bases; nucleotides outside the gene matches: 6. The CDR3 is CASRPSGGTKNIQYF. CDR3 DNA sequence: TGTGCCAGCAGACCCTCGGGGGGGACCAAAAACATTCAGTACTTC.

The rearrangement links TRBV28 to TRBJ2-5, with TRBD1 as a possible D gene (5 bases). CDR3 size: 16 residues. Germline CDR1 reads MDHEN; CDR2 reads SYDVKM. The ends were cut back, 6 bases at V and 5 bases at J, with 22 bases in the middle. CDR3 coding DNA: TGTGCCAGCAGATCCATCAGGGTTAGGGCCCTGGAGACCCAGTACTTC. It codes for CASRSIRVRALETQYF.

This sequence joins TRBV4-2 and TRBJ1-6; unclear D gene. Germline V lookup: CDR1 LGHNA, CDR2 YNFKEQ. CDR3 length: 15 residues. V dropped 4 bases and J dropped 6 bases, with 13 bases sitting between them. CDR3 region: CASSPDEGSNSPLHF. CDR3 in DNA: TGTGCCAGCAGCCCGGACGAGGGAAGTAATTCACCCCTCCACTTT.

This chain joins TRBV4-1 and TRBJ1-1; tentatively, D is TRBD1 (6 bases). Germline V CDR1 and CDR2: MGHRA, YSYEKL. Trimming pared 1 base from V and 5 bases from J, leaving 17 bases between. The CDR3 is 16 residues long. In DNA, the CDR3 is TGCGCCAGCAGCCAAGTGGGCGGGGGGCAACGAACTGAAGCTTTCTTT. Protein sequence: CASSQVGGGQRTEAFF.

The chain combines TRBV5-6 with TRBJ2-7; D is unclear. V was shortened by 4 bases and J by 1 base, with 12 bases between the two germline ends. The CDR3 contains 14 residues. The V gene's germline CDR1 is SGHDT and CDR2 YYEEEE. For the CDR3, the DNA is TGTGCCAGCAGCCCCGGTGGTAGGTCCTACGAGCAGTACTTC. Amino acid sequence: CASSPGGRSYEQYF. The full variable domain, in which reference TRBV5-6 and TRBJ2-7 provide the parts outside the CDR3, is DAGVTQSPTHLIKTRGQQVTLRCSPKSGHDTVSWYQQALGQGPQFIFQYYEEEERQRGNFPDRFSGHQFPNYSSELNVNALLLGDSALYLCASSPGGRSYEQYFGPGTRLTVT.

J is TRBJ2-5 and V is TRBV5-1; 9 bases agree with TRBD1. Germline CDR1 reads SGHRS; CDR2 reads YFSETQ. The CDR3 contains 15 residues. V lost 4 bases, J lost 4 bases, and 8 bases stayed unmatched. CDR3 bases: TGCGCCAGCAGCCGCACAGGGGGCTCGGTAGAGACCCAGTACTTC. Translated: CASSRTGGSVETQYF.

This rearrangement joins TRBV19 to TRBJ1-2; D remains ambiguous. V gave up 5 bases and J gave up 5 bases, with 18 bases separating them. Germline CDR1 reads LNHDA; CDR2 reads SQIVND (reference sequence). This CDR3 region has 15 residues. CDR3 sequence reads: CASSARNEISYGYTF. The CDR3 nucleotides read TGTGCCAGTAGTGCCCGGAATGAGATTTCATATGGCTACACCTTC.

The rearrangement uses TRBV19 and TRBJ2-1; 9 nucleotides match TRBD2. This CDR3 is built from 14 residues. J gave up 9 bases and V 5 bases, and 8 bases lay outside the gene matches. Germline V gene lookup returns CDR1 LNHDA and CDR2 SQIVND (reference sequence). This CDR3 is CASSGAGGPFEQFF. DNA for the CDR3: TGTGCCAGTAGTGGCGCGGGAGGGCCATTTGAGCAGTTCTTC. The full variable domain, in which reference TRBV19 and TRBJ2-1 provide the parts outside the CDR3, is DGGITQSPKYLFRKEGQNVTLSCEQNLNHDAMYWYRQDPGQGLRLIYYSQIVNDFQKGDIAEGYSVSREKKESFPLTVTSAQKNPTAFYLCASSGAGGPFEQFFGPGTRLTVL.

In its sample, this clone was seen a few times. The chain is built from TRBV10-3 and TRBJ2-1; 7 bases fit TRBD2. Germline V lookup: CDR1 ENHRY, CDR2 SYGVKD. The CDR3 runs to 13 residues. Trimming at V came to 6 bases and at J to 5 bases, leaving 4 bases not matched to a gene. CDR3 in amino acids: CAIRAGLDNEQFF. The CDR3 bases are TGTGCCATCAGGGCCGGACTAGACAATGAGCAGTTCTTC.